Below, 13 T cell receptor beta chains from the same sample are listed, as sequenced in a study of PD-1 blockade in classical Hodgkin lymphoma. Method: immunoSEQ multiplex PCR; TCRdb's copy keeps in-frame clones and lacks some. In the table there are roughly 17,000 clones, roughly four fifths of which are singletons. The time point is: cycle 4 day 1 (C4D1), after more than 5 weeks of nivolumab. Every patient had relapsed following autologous stem cell transplantation, and cohorts differed in brentuximab vedotin exposure. The material sequenced was peripheral blood mononuclear cells (PBMCs), taken before the fourth cycle of nivolumab. Receptor source: a human donor with classical Hodgkin lymphoma.

This chain uses TRBV5-1 with TRBJ2-2; D gene unclear. Germline lookup yields CDR1 SGHRS and CDR2 YFSETQ. Trimming cost V 0 bases and J 7 bases, with 10 bases left between them. The CDR3 extends over 14 amino acids. The CDR3 region is CASSLEAYRGELFF. CDR3 in DNA: TGCGCCAGCAGCTTGGAGGCGTACCGCGGGGAGCTGTTTTTT.

The V call is TRBV6-6, the J call TRBJ2-3; D is uncertain. The CDR3 contains 13 residues. V was shortened by 2 bases and J by 6 bases, with 9 bases between the two germline ends. The V gene's germline CDR1 is MNHNY and CDR2 SVGAGI (reference sequence). The CDR3, as DNA: TGTGCCAGCAGTTACGGCCATCTGGATACGCAGTATTTT. Protein: CASSYGHLDTQYF.

The rearrangement joins TRBV7-9 to TRBJ1-2, with 8 bases identical to TRBD1. Germline CDR1 SEHNR, CDR2 FQNEAQ (reference sequence). There are 12 residues in the CDR3. The V and J ends lost 8 bases and 8 bases, in that order; junction bases with no gene match: 7. The CDR3 sequence is CASGQGAVGYTF. CDR3 sequence (DNA): TGTGCCAGCGGCCAGGGGGCAGTAGGCTACACCTTC.

The gene calls are TRBV5-1 and TRBJ1-4; the D gene is possibly TRBD1 (5 bases). The CDR3 is 14 residues long. The germline V gene encodes CDR1 SGHRS and CDR2 YFSETQ. Trimming stripped 4 bases from V and 2 bases from J, with 9 bases between. The DNA of the CDR3 is TGCGCCAGCAGCGGCGGGGGGACTAATGAAAAACTGTTTTTT. Translating gives CASSGGGTNEKLFF.

The chain carries TRBV7-2 and TRBJ1-1; D is perhaps TRBD1 (5 bases). Per germline, CDR1 SGHTA and CDR2 FQGNSA. V was cut by 4 bases and J by 4 bases, with 19 bases left in between. The CDR3 contains 16 residues. The CDR3 DNA sequence: TGTGCCAGCAGCTCCAAGGGGACTCTATGGGGCACTGAAGCTTTCTTT. This codes for CASSSKGTLWGTEAFF. The full variable domain, in which reference TRBV7-2 and TRBJ1-1 provide the parts outside the CDR3, is GAGVSQSPSNKVTEKGKDVELRCDPISGHTALYWYRQSLGQGLEFLIYFQGNSAPDKSGLPSDRFSAERTGGSVSTLTIQRTQQEDSAVYLCASSSKGTLWGTEAFFGQGTRLTVV.

In nucleotides, the CDR3 is TGTGCCAGCAGCCGAGGCGCGGGATTTGAAGCTTTCTTT. Residues: CASSRGAGFEAFF. This sequence joins TRBV7-8 and TRBJ1-1; D gene ambiguous. CDR1 and CDR2 (germline): SGHVS, FQNEAQ. V was pared by 5 bases and J by 7 bases, with 14 bases between. The length of the CDR3 is 13 residues.

The chain couples TRBV18 to TRBJ2-3, with D possibly called TRBD1 or TRBD2 (5 bases each). Trimming removed 6 bases from V and 4 bases from J, with 14 bases in between. CDR3 length: 14 residues. Germline CDR1 reads KGHSH; CDR2 reads LQKENI. Here the CDR3 reads CASSVVGAADTQYF. The CDR3 bases are TGTGCCAGCTCCGTGGTCGGGGCTGCAGATACGCAGTATTTT.

This chain connects TRBV7-9 to TRBJ1-2; D possibly corresponds to TRBD1 (5 bases). The germline gives CDR1 SEHNR, CDR2 FQNEAQ (reference sequence). CDR3 length: 12 amino acids. V lost 6 bases, J lost 8 bases, and 13 bases lay in between. CDR3 sequence (DNA): TGTGCCAGCAGAGGTCAGGGTAACGGCTACACCTTC. Protein: CASRGQGNGYTF.

The chain joins TRBV5-1 to TRBJ2-5; 9 positions agree with TRBD2. From germline, CDR1 is SGHRS and CDR2 YFSETQ. The CDR3 length is 15 residues. Unmatched junction bases numbered 4, after V lost 2 bases and J lost 2 bases. The CDR3 sequence: CASSFGGGGQETQYF. The CDR3 bases are TGCGCCAGCAGCTTCGGCGGGGGGGGACAAGAGACCCAGTACTTC. Full variable domain (outside the CDR3, taken from reference TRBV5-1 and TRBJ2-5): KAGVTQTPRYLIKTRGQQVTLSCSPISGHRSVSWYQQTPGQGLQFLFEYFSETQRNKGNFPGRFSGRQFSNSRSEMNVSTLELGDSALYLCASSFGGGGQETQYFGPGTRLLVL.

This chain uses TRBV5-1 with TRBJ1-1, with D unclear. The CDR3 length is 14 residues. V shed 4 bases and J shed 1 base, with 11 bases lying between them. Germline V gene sequence: CDR1 SGHRS, CDR2 YFSETQ. CDR3: CASSPRISNTEAFF. CDR3 nucleotides: TGCGCCAGCAGCCCCCGTATATCGAACACTGAAGCTTTCTTT.

The gene calls are TRBV5-1 and TRBJ2-1; D is perhaps TRBD2 (6 bases). This CDR3 has 14 residues. Germline CDR1 is SGHRS and CDR2 is YFSETQ. Trimming cost V 2 bases and J 6 bases, with 12 bases left between them. The CDR3 sequence is CASSLSLGGNEQFF. The DNA of the CDR3 is TGCGCCAGCAGCTTATCGCTCGGGGGCAATGAGCAGTTCTTC.

This clone was recorded once. CDR3 DNA: TGTGCCAGCCGATTAGCGGGGGCCAGCACCGGGGAGCTGTTTTTT. Its translation: CASRLAGASTGELFF. The chain is built from TRBV7-9 and TRBJ2-2; 9 nucleotides line up with TRBD2. The length of the CDR3 is 15 residues. Per germline, CDR1 SEHNR and CDR2 FQNEAQ (reference sequence). Trimming removed 8 bases from V and 4 bases from J; junction bases left unmatched: 8. The variable domain in full, with the rest retrieved from reference TRBV7-9 and TRBJ2-2, is DTGVSQNPRHKITKRGQNVTFRCDPISEHNRLYWYRQTLGQGPEFLTYFQNEAQLEKSRLLSDRFSAERPKGSFSTLEIQRTEQGDSAMYLCASRLAGASTGELFFGEGSRLTVL.

The V gene is TRBV6-6, the J gene TRBJ1-5; the D gene is possibly TRBD1 (5 bases). This CDR3 region has 13 residues. Germline V gene sequence: CDR1 MNHNY, CDR2 SVGAGI (reference sequence). The germline V and J ends were trimmed by 6 bases and 7 bases, with 13 bases remaining between them. The CDR3 coding sequence is TGTGCCAGCAGGCGTCGGCAGGGCCAGCCCCAGCATTTT. Encoded protein: CASRRRQGQPQHF.